One sample yielded the 25 T cell receptor beta chains listed below, sequenced in a study of T cell responses to AZD1222 COVID-19 vaccine (dated by TCRdb to about 2021). Library method: the immunoSEQ multiplex PCR assay. In its TCRdb copy, this immuneACCESS table keeps in-frame sequences only and misses some clones. Where compared with another copy, unresolved V genes explain less than half of these, and the others have no known cause. Present in this sample are 120,000 or so clones, roughly nine tenths of which were seen just once. The top ten clonotypes cover less than 6.5% of the sample. The time point label of this sample denotes: baseline before first vaccination. The source was peripheral blood, collected on day 0 of AZD1222 vaccination. The receptors come from an adult in good health.

The V gene is TRBV19, the J gene TRBJ2-7; possible D gene TRBD1, 7 bases. Germline V gene sequence: CDR1 LNHDA, CDR2 SQIVND (reference sequence). Between the trimmed V and J ends, which lost 9 bases and 5 bases, there was a span of 20 bases. This CDR3 contains 14 residues. The CDR3 region has the DNA TGTGCCAGCTCGCGCGGAGGGGGCAACGACGAGCAGTACTTC. Translation gives CASSRGGGNDEQYF.

The DNA for the CDR3 is TGTGCCAGCAGTTTAGAAGACACCATATATTTT. It codes for CASSLEDTIYF. This chain links TRBV12-3 or TRBV12-4 with TRBJ1-3; D uncertain. CDR3 size: 11 residues. Trimming took off 1 base at V and 8 bases at J, with 3 bases between the two ends.

This clone appeared a single time. V usage is TRBV7-8 and J usage is TRBJ1-1; D might be TRBD1 (6 bases). CDR1 and CDR2 (germline): SGHVS, FQNEAQ. CDR3 length equals 16 residues. V was clipped by 0 bases and J by 5 bases, with 16 bases between them. Written as DNA, the CDR3 is TGTGCCAGCAGCTTAGCAAACAGGGAGGGGGGTACTGAAGCTTTCTTT. Translated, it gives CASSLANREGGTEAFF.

This chain uses TRBV7-9 with TRBJ1-2, with D maybe TRBD1 (6 bases). Trimming shortened V by 3 bases and J by 4 bases, and 9 bases separated the two germline ends. Per germline, CDR1 SEHNR and CDR2 FQNEAQ (reference sequence). The CDR3 totals 13 residues. The CDR3 DNA reads as TGTGCCAGCAGCTTTTTGACAGGCTATGGCTACACCTTC. Amino acid sequence: CASSFLTGYGYTF.

The V call is TRBV19, the J call TRBJ1-5; D possibly corresponds to TRBD1 (5 bases). V lost 4 bases to trimming and J lost 4 bases, with 17 bases between them. This CDR3 contains 16 residues. The germline gives CDR1 LNHDA, CDR2 SQIVND (reference sequence). The CDR3 DNA sequence: TGTGCCAGTAGTACCCGGGACGGCGGCCCGAATCAGCCCCAGCATTTT. Its protein product is CASSTRDGGPNQPQHF.

The chain employs TRBV9 and TRBJ2-2; no reliable D call. Germline V CDR1 and CDR2: SGDLS, YYNGEE. The CDR3 is 15 residues long. Deletions cut 4 bases from V and 1 base from J, with 11 bases between. The CDR3 coding sequence is TGTGCCAGCAGCCCCCAGGCTGGGAACACCGGGGAGCTGTTTTTT. Amino acid sequence: CASSPQAGNTGELFF.

This clone was recorded a few times. The chain has TRBV5-6 and TRBJ1-5, with D hard to call. Germline V gives CDR1 SGHDT, CDR2 YYEEEE. The CDR3 is made up of 12 amino acids. V was shortened by 2 bases and J by 6 bases, with 6 bases between the two germline ends. CDR3 amino acids: CASSFRSQPQHF. CDR3 sequence (DNA): TGTGCCAGCAGCTTTCGGAGTCAGCCCCAGCATTTT.

This chain uses TRBV5-1 with TRBJ2-7; TRBD1 matches at 7 bases. This CDR3 region has 14 residues. Trimming at V came to 6 bases and at J to 2 bases, leaving 8 bases not matched to a gene. Germline V CDR1 and CDR2: SGHRS, YFSETQ. In DNA, the CDR3 is TGCGCCAGCATGGGGGACAGTTTTACCTACGAGCAGTACTTC. It codes for CASMGDSFTYEQYF.

This clone was detected only once. This chain joins TRBV19 and TRBJ2-2; 8 nucleotides agree with TRBD2. J gave up 0 bases and V 6 bases, and 3 bases lay outside the gene matches. Germline V lookup: CDR1 LNHDA, CDR2 SQIVND (reference sequence). There are 15 residues in the CDR3. CDR3 nucleotide sequence: TGTGCCAGTAGCCCACTAGCGGCGAACACCGGGGAGCTGTTTTTT. Protein product: CASSPLAANTGELFF.

The chain is built from TRBV19 and TRBJ1-5; perhaps TRBD1 as D (5 bases). Germline V CDR1 and CDR2: LNHDA, SQIVND (reference sequence). The CDR3 length is 17 residues. The germline V and J ends were trimmed by 6 bases and 1 base, with 19 bases remaining between them. CDR3 in amino acids: CASSWAILRGSNQPQHF. In nucleotides, the CDR3 is TGTGCCAGTAGCTGGGCCATCTTAAGGGGAAGCAATCAGCCCCAGCATTTT.

The chain has TRBV27 and TRBJ2-7; D is unresolved. Germline V gene sequence: CDR1 MNHEY, CDR2 SMNVEV (reference sequence). V lost 2 bases and J 2 bases, leaving 10 bases between the germline ends. This CDR3 spans 14 amino acids. CDR3 sequence reads: CASSLIPKAYEQYF. For the CDR3, the DNA is TGTGCCAGCAGTTTAATTCCCAAAGCCTACGAGCAGTACTTC.

The chain combines TRBV7-9 with TRBJ1-2, with a tentative D call TRBD1 (6 bases). The CDR3 totals 15 residues. V was clipped by 10 bases and J by 0 bases, with 18 bases between them. CDR1 and CDR2 from the germline V gene are SEHNR and FQNEAQ (reference sequence). For the CDR3, the DNA is TGTGCCACCCCCCCGGGGGCAGGGCCTAACTATGGCTACACCTTC. Its translation: CATPPGAGPNYGYTF. Full variable domain (remainder filled in from reference TRBV7-9 and TRBJ1-2): DTGVSQNPRHKITKRGQNVTFRCDPISEHNRLYWYRQTLGQGPEFLTYFQNEAQLEKSRLLSDRFSAERPKGSFSTLEIQRTEQGDSAMYLCATPPGAGPNYGYTFGSGTRLTVV.

The genes are TRBV14 and TRBJ1-4; D not resolved. The CDR3 extends over 16 amino acids. The germline V gene has CDR1 SGHDN and CDR2 FVKESK. Trimming took off 3 bases at V and 8 bases at J, with 19 bases between the two ends. The CDR3: CASSQEGRARREKLFF. In DNA form, the CDR3 reads TGTGCCAGCAGCCAGGAGGGAAGGGCGAGAAGGGAAAAACTGTTTTTT.

This clone has only a few counts. The same CDR3 can be traced to other DNA sequences in this sample. The CDR3 region has the DNA TGTGCCTGGAGTCGTAGCTACACTGAAGCTTTCTTT. Translated: CAWSRSYTEAFF. This chain connects TRBV30 to TRBJ1-1; D not certain. CDR3 size: 12 residues. Trimming took 2 bases from V and 3 from J, leaving 7 bases between them. The germline V gene has CDR1 GTSNPN and CDR2 SVGIG (reference sequence).

The chain joins TRBV19 to TRBJ1-2; the D is unclear. V lost 1 base, J lost 4 bases, and 10 bases lay in between. Germline CDR1 LNHDA, CDR2 SQIVND (reference sequence). The CDR3 has 14 residues. CDR3 region: CASSIGSEGYGYTF. The CDR3 DNA is TGTGCCAGTAGTATAGGATCCGAGGGCTATGGCTACACCTTC.

The J gene is TRBJ2-5, the V gene TRBV13; 7 positions match TRBD2. J was trimmed by 5 bases and V by 0 bases; bases with no gene match: 3. This CDR3 is built from 14 residues. Germline V gene sequence: CDR1 PRHDT, CDR2 FYEKMQ (reference sequence). This chain's CDR3 is CASSLGPAGETQYF. The DNA of the CDR3 is TGTGCCAGCAGCTTAGGTCCAGCGGGGGAGACCCAGTACTTC.

The chain links TRBV28 to TRBJ1-6; D is ambiguous. This CDR3 is 15 amino acids long. The germline V gene has CDR1 MDHEN and CDR2 SYDVKM. Trimming removed 6 bases from V and 3 bases from J, with 12 bases in between. The CDR3 bases are TGTGCCAGCAGCCTTGCCGGGAACTATAATTCACCCCTCCACTTT. Its protein product is CASSLAGNYNSPLHF.

The chain links TRBV18 to TRBJ1-1; 7 nucleotides align to TRBD1. The V gene's germline CDR1 is KGHSH and CDR2 LQKENI. There are 16 residues in the CDR3. V trimming: 2 bases; J trimming: 3 bases; junction bases outside the gene matches: 9. The CDR3 DNA reads as TGTGCCAGCTCACCAAAAGTACAGGGGATGTACACTGAAGCTTTCTTT. Its protein product is CASSPKVQGMYTEAFF.

V gene TRBV2 combines with J gene TRBJ1-4; 7 nucleotides match TRBD1. The junction had 9 bases not matched to a gene; V was cut back by 6 bases and J by 8 bases. The length of the CDR3 is 14 residues. Germline lookup yields CDR1 SNHLY and CDR2 FYNNEI. CDR3 residues: CASSLDRASEKLFF. DNA for the CDR3: TGTGCCAGCAGCCTCGACAGGGCGTCCGAAAAACTGTTTTTT.

This clone was detected once. The chain has TRBV19 and TRBJ1-2; maybe TRBD1 (5 bases). The CDR3 has 13 amino acids. The V and J ends lost 5 bases and 3 bases respectively, with 10 bases between them. The germline CDR1 and CDR2 sequences are LNHDA and SQIVND (reference sequence). Written as DNA, the CDR3 is TGTGCCAGTAGTCACGACAGCTACTATGGCTACACCTTC. The encoded protein is CASSHDSYYGYTF. Using reference TRBV19 and TRBJ1-2 for the parts outside the CDR3, the full variable domain is DGGITQSPKYLFRKEGQNVTLSCEQNLNHDAMYWYRQDPGQGLRLIYYSQIVNDFQKGDIAEGYSVSREKKESFPLTVTSAQKNPTAFYLCASSHDSYYGYTFGSGTRLTVV.

The CDR3 coding sequence is TGTGCTAGTGGTTTGGTACTAGGGGCAGGAAACACCATATATTTT. Residues: CASGLVLGAGNTIYF. The chain combines TRBV12-5 with TRBJ1-3; D might be TRBD1 (5 bases). The length of the CDR3 is 15 residues. Germline V gene lookup returns CDR1 LGHNT and CDR2 FRNRAP. The ends were cut back, 0 bases at V and 4 bases at J, with 10 bases in the middle.

This clone was observed once. V usage is TRBV3-1 (or the pseudogene TRBV3-2) and J usage is TRBJ1-6, with 7 bases identical to TRBD1. This CDR3 is built from 17 residues. Germline V CDR1 and CDR2: LGHDT, YNNKEL (reference sequence). The trim removed 5 bases at V and 7 bases at J, leaving 14 bases unmatched. CDR3 DNA sequence: TGTGCCAGCAGCTTAGATCCGACAGGGCTAAGAAATTCACCCCTCCACTTT. Translated: CASSLDPTGLRNSPLHF.

This chain links TRBV30 with TRBJ1-2; D is uncertain. The germline gives CDR1 GTSNPN, CDR2 SVGIG (reference sequence). This CDR3 spans 14 amino acids. The V gene lost 4 bases and the J gene lost 6 bases, with 18 bases spanning the gap. The CDR3 nucleotides read TGTGCCTGGAACCCGGGAGGCGTGAGGGATGGCTACACCTTC. This encodes CAWNPGGVRDGYTF.

In this sample, this clone turned up once. This chain joins TRBV19 and TRBJ2-3, with D maybe TRBD1 (6 bases). The germline CDR1 and CDR2 sequences are LNHDA and SQIVND (reference sequence). This CDR3 is built from 16 residues. Trimming pared 3 bases from V and 0 bases from J, leaving 13 bases between. The CDR3 here is CASSIMARGSTDTQYF. The CDR3 coding sequence is TGTGCCAGTAGTATTATGGCCAGGGGTAGCACAGATACGCAGTATTTT.

The CDR3 protein is CASSPQPLTGTYEQYF. DNA for the CDR3: TGTGCCAGCAGCCCCCAGCCCCTGACGGGGACCTACGAGCAGTACTTC. J is TRBJ2-7 and V is TRBV7-9; D may be TRBD2 (5 bases). This CDR3 comprises 16 residues. V lost 5 bases, J lost 2 bases, and 19 bases lay in between. The V gene's germline CDR1 is SEHNR and CDR2 FQNEAQ (reference sequence).